This passage covers 19 T cell receptor beta chains from one sample sequenced in a study of CD8 T cells in Susac syndrome. Reverse transcription used roughly 0.45 to 1 ug RNA and random hexamers. TCRdb redid the calling of the immunoSEQ multiplex PCR reads with MiXCR, one entry per CDR3 protein. The sample contains 230,000 or so distinct CDR3 sequences, 95% of which appear only once. The material sequenced was CD4+ T cells from PBMCs. The receptor set was obtained from a human donor with multiple sclerosis.

The J gene is TRBJ2-5, the V gene TRBV5-1, with no clear D. V shed 3 bases and J shed 3 bases, with 12 bases lying between them. Per germline, CDR1 SGHRS and CDR2 YFSETQ. This CDR3 is 14 amino acids long. CDR3 nucleotides: TGCGCCAGCAGCTCTGACTGGACGAAAGAGACCCAGTACTTC. Translation gives CASSSDWTKETQYF.

J is TRBJ1-2 and V is TRBV29-1; TRBD1 aligns across 7 bases. Germline V CDR1 and CDR2: SQVTM, ANQGSEA. Trimming at V came to 3 bases and at J to 4 bases, leaving 14 bases not matched to a gene. CDR3 length: 16 amino acids. Here the CDR3 DNA reads TGCAGCGTTGACCGGGACAGCTCTACCTTGGGCTATGGCTACACCTTC. It translates to CSVDRDSSTLGYGYTF. Full variable domain (remainder filled in from reference TRBV29-1 and TRBJ1-2): SAVISQKPSRDICQRGTSLTIQCQVDSQVTMMFWYRQQPGQSLTLIATANQGSEATYESGFVIDKFPISRPNLTFSTLTVSNMSPEDSSIYLCSVDRDSSTLGYGYTFGSGTRLTVV.

V and J are TRBV29-1 and TRBJ2-3; D unclear. The V end was cut by 7 bases, the J end by 5 bases, with 10 bases between. Germline V gene data show CDR1 as SQVTM and CDR2 as ANQGSEA. This CDR3 comprises 11 residues. The CDR3: CSAPSGDTQYF. CDR3 coding DNA: TGCAGCGCCCCCTCAGGAGATACGCAGTATTTT.

J is TRBJ2-7 and V is TRBV30, with no clear D. Germline V gene data show CDR1 as GTSNPN and CDR2 as SVGIG (reference sequence). The CDR3 is 12 amino acids. The V end was cut by 0 bases, the J end by 6 bases, with 9 bases between. The CDR3 protein is CAWSVSSIEQYF. CDR3 nucleotides: TGTGCCTGGAGTGTTTCTAGTATCGAGCAGTACTTC.

The V call is TRBV12-3 or TRBV12-4, the J call TRBJ1-6; 7 bases are a match to TRBD1. V shed 5 bases, J shed 7 bases, and the junction held 5 bases outside the gene matches. CDR3 length equals 14 residues. The CDR3 region is CASSKQGRNSPLHF. The CDR3 DNA follows: TGTGCCAGCAGTAAACAGGGGCGGAATTCACCCCTCCACTTT.

The rearrangement joins TRBV29-1 to TRBJ2-1; D is uncertain. Trimming took off 8 bases at V and 0 bases at J, with 8 bases between the two ends. The CDR3 loop spans 12 amino acids. Germline values: CDR1 SQVTM, CDR2 ANQGSEA. In DNA form, the CDR3 reads TGCAGCTCCTCGAGCTCCTACAATGAGCAGTTCTTC. Translating gives CSSSSSYNEQFF.

CDR3 in amino acids: CASSRGLAGVETQYF. CDR3 coding DNA: TGTGCCAGCAGCAGAGGACTAGCGGGGGTAGAGACCCAGTACTTC. The chain carries TRBV7-7 and TRBJ2-5, with 13 bases fitting TRBD2. Germline lookup yields CDR1 SSHAT and CDR2 FNYEAQ (reference sequence). The junction had 4 bases not matched to a gene; V was cut back by 5 bases and J by 4 bases. There are 15 residues in the CDR3.

As regards this clonotype: The junction and the germline gene differ at one end; a read error may be behind it. CDR3 in DNA: TGTGCCAGCAGCTACTCTGAACAGGGGCGGAAAGCTTTCTTT. Translating gives CASSYSEQGRKAFF. V is TRBV6-5 and J is TRBJ1-1; 7 bases agree with TRBD1. The CDR3 spans 14 residues. CDR1 is MNHEY, CDR2 SVGAGI, per germline.

The J gene is TRBJ2-7, the V gene TRBV12-3 or TRBV12-4, with D possibly called TRBD1 or TRBD2 (5 bases each). There are 14 residues in the CDR3. V was clipped by 3 bases and J by 2 bases, with 11 bases between them. The CDR3 sequence is CASSFGARAYEQYF. As DNA, the CDR3 is TGTGCCAGCAGTTTCGGGGCCAGGGCCTACGAGCAGTACTTC.

This clonotype showed up just once. This chain connects TRBV20-1 to TRBJ2-7, with 10 positions matching TRBD1. CDR3 length equals 13 residues. The V gene end was trimmed by 6 bases and the J gene end by 3 bases; junction bases not matched to a gene: 5. Per the germline V gene, CDR1 is DFQATT and CDR2 is SNEGSKA (reference sequence). CDR3 sequence reads: CSAMGQGLYEQYF. For the CDR3, the DNA is TGCAGTGCCATGGGACAGGGGCTCTACGAGCAGTACTTC.

This sequence joins TRBV12-3 or TRBV12-4 and TRBJ1-5; no definite D call. This CDR3 comprises 16 residues. V lost 3 bases to trimming and J lost 3 bases, with 15 bases between them. CDR3 loop: CASSLGTMGDNQPQHF. DNA of the CDR3: TGTGCCAGCAGTTTGGGCACCATGGGAGACAATCAGCCCCAGCATTTT.

The CDR3 spells CSVRGTRYEQYF. In nucleotides, the CDR3 is TGCAGCGTTAGAGGGACCCGGTACGAGCAGTACTTC. This chain connects TRBV29-1 to TRBJ2-7, with D perhaps TRBD1 or TRBD2 (5 bases each). The CDR3 is 12 amino acids. V lost 5 bases to trimming and J lost 4 bases, with 12 bases between them. Germline CDR1 SQVTM, CDR2 ANQGSEA.

The V gene is TRBV4-1, the J gene TRBJ2-5, with 8 positions matching TRBD2. The CDR3 runs 16 residues. V was clipped by 1 base and J by 5 bases; unmatched bases: 9. In germline, CDR1 is MGHRA, CDR2 YSYEKL. CDR3 in amino acids: CASSQASGRIGETQYF. CDR3 nucleotide sequence: TGCGCCAGCAGCCAAGCCAGCGGGAGAATCGGGGAGACCCAGTACTTC.

The V call is TRBV20-1, the J call TRBJ2-7; 8 bases agree with TRBD1. The germline V gene encodes CDR1 DFQATT and CDR2 SNEGSKA (reference sequence). With 2 bases clipped from V and 2 bases from J, the junction kept 8 bases outside the gene matches. The CDR3 spans 15 residues. As DNA, the CDR3 is TGCAGTGCTAGACCCGGACAGGGTTTAGCCTACGAGCAGTACTTC. It encodes CSARPGQGLAYEQYF.

V gene TRBV6-1 combines with J gene TRBJ1-2, with 7 bases that match TRBD1. CDR3 length: 13 residues. CDR1 is MNHNS and CDR2 is SASEGT in the germline V gene. J gave up 3 bases and V 6 bases, and 4 bases lay outside the gene matches. Here the CDR3 reads CASRQGSDYGYTF. The CDR3 DNA reads as TGTGCCAGCAGACAGGGGAGTGACTATGGCTACACCTTC.

This chain uses TRBV29-1 with TRBJ2-5, with no clear D. The CDR3 spans 10 residues. V was cut by 4 bases and J by 4 bases, with 4 bases left in between. Germline-derived CDR1 and CDR2 are SQVTM and ANQGSEA. CDR3 nucleotide sequence: TGCAGCGTTGCTGGAGAGACCCAGTACTTC. It yields the protein CSVAGETQYF.

The chain couples TRBV24-1 to TRBJ1-1; unclear D gene. Germline CDR1 reads KGHDR; CDR2 reads SFDVKD. CDR3 length: 13 amino acids. V lost 4 bases, J lost 1 base, and 6 bases lay in between. The CDR3 DNA reads as TGTGCCACCAGTGACAGGAAGAACACTGAAGCTTTCTTT. Amino acid sequence: CATSDRKNTEAFF.

The rearrangement uses TRBV29-1 and TRBJ2-7, with D perhaps being TRBD1 or TRBD2 (5 bases each). The CDR3 has 16 residues. Looked up from germline, CDR1 is SQVTM and CDR2 is ANQGSEA. The V end lost 0 bases, the J end lost 2 bases, and 17 bases lay between the germline ends. CDR3 sequence reads: CSVEDPGRDVPYEQYF. The CDR3 bases are TGCAGCGTTGAAGACCCGGGGCGAGATGTTCCCTACGAGCAGTACTTC.

The chain joins TRBV29-1 to TRBJ2-3; D is undetermined. Trimming stripped 5 bases from V and 0 bases from J, with 15 bases between. Germline values: CDR1 SQVTM, CDR2 ANQGSEA. The length of the CDR3 is 15 residues. CDR3 region: CSVYSLSRSTDTQYF. Written as DNA, the CDR3 is TGCAGCGTTTATAGTCTCAGCAGGAGCACAGATACGCAGTATTTT.